A single sample gave rise to the 14 T cell receptor beta chains below, sequenced in a study of T cells in Graves' hyperthyroidism and ophthalmopathy. Using RNA transcripts as the source, TCR beta CDR3 regions were amplified. Initially, a first-round RT-PCR of the TCR CDR3 employed the HTBI primer set. MiXCR was run by TCRdb on the multiplex PCR reads, yielding one entry per CDR3 protein. The sample gives fewer than 600,000 distinct CDR3 sequences, around 15% of which show up once; roughly 14% is in the top ten. Sample: blood. These receptors all come from a woman in her thirties or forties with Graves' hyperthyroidism.

The genes are TRBV6-2 or TRBV6-3 and TRBJ1-1; unclear D gene. CDR1 and CDR2 from the germline V gene are MNHEY and SVGEGT. There are 16 residues in the CDR3. V dropped 5 bases and J dropped 6 bases, with 22 bases sitting between them. The CDR3 reads CASSPIQQSTLSEAFF. As DNA, the CDR3 is TGTGCCAGCAGTCCTATACAGCAATCAACTCTATCTGAAGCTTTCTTT.

This clonotype was seen at least ten times. The chain combines TRBV7-2 with TRBJ2-1; 10 positions match TRBD2. The CDR3 runs to 14 residues. The J segment lost 9 bases and the V segment lost 1 base, leaving 3 bases of the junction unmatched. Per germline, CDR1 SGHTA and CDR2 FQGNSA. The CDR3 sequence: CASSLVASGSEQFF. CDR3 bases: TGTGCCAGCAGCTTAGTTGCTAGCGGGAGTGAGCAGTTCTTC.

This clonotype was seen at least ten times. The chain uses TRBV27 and TRBJ2-7, with 11 bases identical to TRBD1. The CDR3 sequence is 15 residues long. With V trimmed by 4 bases and J by 7 bases, 9 bases remained unmatched. The germline CDR1 and CDR2 sequences are MNHEY and SMNVEV (reference sequence). The CDR3 protein is CASSSRTGGRGEQYF. The CDR3 DNA sequence: TGTGCCAGCAGTTCGAGGACAGGGGGCCGGGGGGAGCAGTACTTC.

In its sample, this clonotype was seen many times. The V call is TRBV5-1, the J call TRBJ1-1; 10 bases fit TRBD1. CDR3 length: 16 residues. Germline V lookup: CDR1 SGHRS, CDR2 YFSETQ. The trim removed 4 bases at V and 3 bases at J, leaving 9 bases unmatched. Here the CDR3 DNA reads TGCGCCAGCAGCCCGGGACAGGGGTCGCGGGACACTGAAGCTTTCTTT. Amino acids: CASSPGQGSRDTEAFF.

Many counts were recorded for this clonotype. The chain is built from TRBV28 and TRBJ2-7; 7 bases agree with TRBD1. The CDR3 length is 12 residues. The germline CDR1 and CDR2 sequences are MDHEN and SYDVKM. V gave up 6 bases and J gave up 4 bases; unmatched junction bases: 3. Written as DNA, the CDR3 is TGTGCCAGCAGGAACAGGGGTTACGAGCAGTACTTC. It encodes CASRNRGYEQYF.

This clonotype was seen repeatedly, ten times or more. The chain combines TRBV7-2 with TRBJ2-3; 11 bases agree with TRBD2. The ends lost 5 bases at V and 2 bases at J; junction bases unmatched: 9. This CDR3 is 17 amino acids long. The germline V gene encodes CDR1 SGHTA and CDR2 FQGNSA. CDR3 coding DNA: TGTGCCAGCAGCCCCTCAGGGACTAGCGGATCCACAGATACGCAGTATTTT. This encodes CASSPSGTSGSTDTQYF. Using reference TRBV7-2 and TRBJ2-3 for the parts outside the CDR3, the full variable domain is GAGVSQSPSNKVTEKGKDVELRCDPISGHTALYWYRQSLGQGLEFLIYFQGNSAPDKSGLPSDRFSAERTGGSVSTLTIQRTQQEDSAVYLCASSPSGTSGSTDTQYFGPGTRLTVL.

This clonotype was detected many times. The genes are TRBV28 and TRBJ1-5; no clear D. Trimming removed 2 bases at V and 2 bases at J, with 13 bases between. Germline loops: CDR1 MDHEN, CDR2 SYDVKM. The CDR3 spans 16 residues. CDR3 nucleotide sequence: TGTGCCAGCAGTTTAATGCGGGGTTTCCGCAATCAGCCCCAGCATTTT. As protein: CASSLMRGFRNQPQHF.

This sequence joins TRBV7-9 and TRBJ2-7, with D perhaps matching TRBD2 (5 bases). From germline, CDR1 is SEHNR and CDR2 FQNEAQ (reference sequence). The V end lost 0 bases, the J end lost 5 bases, and 11 bases lay between the germline ends. This CDR3 has 14 residues. The CDR3 DNA reads TGTGCCAGCAGCTTAGCGGGAGCTATCCACGAGCAGTACTTC. Amino acids: CASSLAGAIHEQYF.

V gene TRBV7-8 combines with J gene TRBJ2-6; maybe TRBD1 (6 bases). Germline values: CDR1 SGHVS, CDR2 FQNEAQ. CDR3 length equals 17 residues. The V gene lost 1 base and the J gene lost 0 bases, with 10 bases spanning the gap. The chain's CDR3 is CASSLGQENSGANVLTF. CDR3 bases: TGTGCCAGCAGCTTAGGACAGGAGAACTCTGGGGCCAACGTCCTGACTTTC.

This clonotype was picked up a small number of times. V gene TRBV7-2 combines with J gene TRBJ1-1; unclear D gene. The germline V gene encodes CDR1 SGHTA and CDR2 FQGNSA. Trimming cost V 1 base and J 4 bases, with 4 bases left between them. The CDR3 loop spans 12 amino acids. The CDR3 here is CASSLEITEAFF. CDR3 nucleotide sequence: TGTGCCAGCAGCTTAGAGATCACTGAAGCTTTCTTT.

A few counts support this clonotype. The V gene is TRBV12-3 or TRBV12-4, the J gene TRBJ1-5, with 12 bases that match TRBD1. The CDR3 contains 16 residues. V lost 4 bases and J lost 6; bases outside the gene matches: 7. The CDR3 protein is CASSSGTGGLSQPQHF. The CDR3 coding sequence is TGTGCCAGCAGTTCCGGGACAGGGGGCTTAAGTCAGCCCCAGCATTTT.

This clonotype appeared a few times. V gene TRBV10-3 combines with J gene TRBJ1-2, with 10 nucleotides matching TRBD1. Germline values: CDR1 ENHRY, CDR2 SYGVKD. The V and J ends lost 9 bases and 1 base, in that order; junction bases with no gene match: 11. There are 16 residues in the CDR3. The CDR3, as DNA: TGTGCCATTACATCGGGACAGGGGAGAGGTAACTATGGCTACACCTTC. Residues: CAITSGQGRGNYGYTF.

This clonotype was detected many times. This chain joins TRBV6-2 or TRBV6-3 and TRBJ1-2; D unresolved. The CDR3 is 13 amino acids. Germline V lookup: CDR1 MNHEY, CDR2 SVGEGT. V was trimmed by 6 bases and J by 8 bases, leaving 16 bases between them. CDR3 sequence reads: CASRPVGAEGYTF. The DNA for the CDR3 is TGTGCCAGCAGACCCGTTGGAGCGGAGGGCTACACCTTC.

Of note for this clonotype: A read error may explain this, as a much larger clone is one base away. The CDR3 bases are TGTGCCAGCAGTTCAGTCGACCATGGCTACACCTTC. It yields the protein CASSSVDHGYTF. The chain has TRBV28 and TRBJ1-2; D is unclear. In germline, CDR1 is MDHEN, CDR2 SYDVKM. Trimming removed 4 bases from V and 6 bases from J, with 9 bases in between. This CDR3 has 12 amino acids.